One sample yielded the 23 T cell receptor beta chains listed below, sequenced in a study of tumor and adjacent non-tumor tissue in lung cancer. Three rounds of nested PCR, following a modified ARM-PCR protocol, produced the TCRbeta library. MiXCR, applied by TCRdb to the multiplex PCR reads, yields one record per CDR3 protein. This table holds approximately 120,000 distinct CDR3 sequences, approximately 66% found once. RNA was extracted from bulk tissue without any cell sorting. Sequencing was done on a sample of lung tumor tissue. These receptor sequences come from a man aged 25 to 40 with non-small cell lung cancer.

Concerning this clonotype itself: Compared with germline, one end of the junction differs, possibly owing to a read error. V is TRBV11-2 and J is TRBJ1-2; 7 positions match TRBD1. Germline CDR1 is SGHAT and CDR2 is FQNNGV. There are 15 residues in the CDR3. The CDR3 nucleotides are TGTGCCAGCAGCGTCGACAGGGTTTCTAACTATGGTTACACCTTC. This codes for CASSVDRVSNYGYTF.

This chain links TRBV6-2 or TRBV6-3 with TRBJ2-3; 8 bases are a match to TRBD2. The V and J ends lost 2 bases and 5 bases, in that order; junction bases with no gene match: 3. Germline CDR1 reads MNHEY; CDR2 reads SVGEGT. CDR3 size: 14 residues. CDR3 protein: CASSYGTSIDTQYF. The CDR3 nucleotides are TGTGCCAGCAGTTACGGGACTAGTATAGATACGCAGTATTTT.

A note on this clonotype: This may stem from a read error, because a much larger clone lies one nucleotide away. The V call is TRBV6-5, the J call TRBJ1-1; D possibly corresponds to TRBD1 (6 bases). CDR1 is MNHEY, CDR2 SVGAGI, per germline. V lost 0 bases and J lost 11, with 13 bases in between. CDR3 size: 13 residues. CDR3 protein: CASSYSITGHAFF. CDR3 nucleotides: TGTGCCAGCAGTTACTCGATAACAGGGCACGCTTTCTTT.

Concerning this clonotype: A single base separates this from a much larger clone, so it may be a read error. The V and J genes are TRBV6-4 and TRBJ2-1; a possible D gene is TRBD2 (5 bases). This CDR3 contains 15 residues. The germline CDR1 and CDR2 sequences are MRHNA and SNTAGT. CDR3 sequence (DNA): TGTGCCAGCAGAGACTCCGCGGGCTCCTACAATGAGCAGTTCTTC. Protein sequence: CASRDSAGSYNEQFF.

This clonotype was recorded a few times. Given a much more abundant clone one base away, this may be a read error. CDR3 nucleotide sequence: TGTGCCAGCACCACCAACACAGATACGCAGTATTTT. As protein: CASTTNTDTQYF. The chain carries TRBV7-2 and TRBJ2-3; no clear D gene. Germline CDR1 is SGHTA and CDR2 is FQGNSA. V was pared by 7 bases and J by 2 bases, with 7 bases between. This CDR3 spans 12 amino acids.

The V and J genes are TRBV10-3 and TRBJ1-1; D uncertain. The germline V gene has CDR1 ENHRY and CDR2 SYGVKD. Trimming took off 0 bases at V and 2 bases at J, with 7 bases between the two ends. The CDR3 length is 14 residues. CDR3 coding DNA: TGTGCCATCAGTGAGTCGGTAGGAAACACTGAAGCTTTCTTT. This translates into CAISESVGNTEAFF.

The chain links TRBV7-9 to TRBJ2-7; D uncertain. The CDR3 has 14 residues. V lost 2 bases, J lost 2 bases, and 10 bases lay in between. Germline CDR1 reads SEHNR; CDR2 reads FQNEAQ (reference sequence). The DNA for the CDR3 is TGTGCCAGCAGCTTAAATCGCGCTACCTACGAGCAGTACTTC. Protein product: CASSLNRATYEQYF.

On this clonotype itself: Mismatch with germline at one junction end may stem from a read error. This sequence joins TRBV11-1 and TRBJ2-4; D may be TRBD1 (5 bases). Germline V gene lookup returns CDR1 SGHAT and CDR2 FQDESV (reference sequence). This CDR3 region has 16 residues. CDR3 nucleotide sequence: TGTGTCAGCATCCGCTCAGGCAGGGCGACCAAAAACATTCAGTACTTC. Translated: CVSIRSGRATKNIQYF.

CDR3 sequence reads: CATGDDGQTETQYF. In DNA, the CDR3 is TGTGCCACTGGTGATGATGGACAGACTGAGACCCAGTACTTC. The chain uses TRBV24-1 and TRBJ2-5; D is possibly TRBD1 (6 bases). CDR3 length: 14 residues. Germline assignment: CDR1 KGHDR and CDR2 SFDVKD. The V end lost 10 bases, the J end lost 5 bases, and 19 bases lay between the germline ends.

Regarding this clonotype: This CDR3 fails to terminate in the conserved phenylalanine or tryptophan, so it likely reflects a read error. No DNA is shown, since the ends of the CDR3 on it are uncertain; the CDR3 is the one TCRdb lists. The chain is built from TRBV20-1 and TRBJ1-1; whether TRBD1, the table's D call, matches the DNA was not checked. Germline V gene data show CDR1 as DFQATT and CDR2 as SNEGSKA (reference sequence). The CDR3 contains 13 residues when both ends are counted. The CDR3 spells CSARVQRQGAPFL.

Note on this clonotype: Given a much more abundant clone one base away, this may be a read error. The V and J genes are TRBV4-1 and TRBJ1-2, with TRBD1 identical over 8 bases. The germline CDR1 and CDR2 sequences are MGHRA and YSYEKL. This CDR3 region has 16 residues. As DNA, the CDR3 is TGCGCCAGCAGCCAGCCCTACAGGGGGGTAAACTATGACTACACCTTC. Its translation: CASSQPYRGVNYDYTF.

On this clonotype: A much larger clone lies one base from this, so it may be a read error. The chain couples TRBV6-1 to TRBJ2-3, with a weak D call TRBD2 (6 bases). The germline gives CDR1 MNHNS, CDR2 SASEGT. With 10 bases removed from V and 2 bases from J, the gap between germline ends came to 19 bases. The CDR3 has 15 residues. Here the CDR3 reads CANRRWGTSTDTQYF. CDR3 nucleotides: TGTGCCAACAGGAGGTGGGGGACTTCCACAGATACGCAGTATTTT.

This clonotype has a count of ten or more. The J gene is TRBJ2-7, the V gene TRBV12-3 or TRBV12-4, with TRBD2 matching 10 bases. This CDR3 comprises 14 residues. Germline trimming cut 4 bases from V and 7 bases from J; bases unmatched to any gene: 7. The CDR3 loop is CASSSGLAAGEQYF. CDR3 nucleotide sequence: TGTGCCAGCAGTTCAGGACTAGCGGCCGGGGAGCAGTACTTC.

In its sample, this clonotype was seen once. One junction end does not reproduce the germline sequence, and a read error may be involved. The rearrangement links TRBV5-4 to TRBJ2-3; 16 positions match TRBD2. The CDR3 contains 18 residues. Germline lookup yields CDR1 SGHNT and CDR2 YYREEE (reference sequence). This CDR3 reads CTSSLGLAGGPGSDTQYF. In nucleotides, the CDR3 is TGTACCAGCAGTTTGGGACTAGCGGGGGGGCCAGGGTCAGATACGCAGTATTTT.

About this clonotype itself: A much larger clone lies one base from this, so it may be a read error. The conserved closing phenylalanine or tryptophan is absent in this CDR3, likely reflecting a read error. The chain carries TRBV6-5 and TRBJ1-2, with 8 bases that match TRBD1. The length of the CDR3 is 12 residues. Germline CDR1 reads MNHEY; CDR2 reads SVGAGI. With 6 bases clipped from V and 8 bases from J, the junction kept 5 bases outside the gene matches. The CDR3, as DNA: TGTGCCAGCAGGACAGGGGAGCGGGGCTACACCTTA. It specifies CASRTGERGYTL.

This clonotype was seen only a few times. A read error is possible here, since a much larger clone lies one base away. The chain recombines TRBV4-1 with TRBJ2-7; D not certain. Germline assignment: CDR1 MGHRA and CDR2 YSYEKL. The V gene lost 5 bases and the J gene lost 2 bases, with 10 bases spanning the gap. The CDR3 length is 13 residues. The CDR3 is CASSKPTTYEQYF. In nucleotides, the CDR3 is TGCGCCAGCAGCAAACCGACGACCTACGAGCAGTACTTC.

Concerning this clonotype itself: Germline is not matched at one junction end, which may reflect a read error. The CDR3: CSATQTGGYGYTF. DNA for the CDR3: TGCAGTGCTACCCAGACAGGGGGCTATGGATACACCTTC. The chain has TRBV20-1 and TRBJ1-2, with TRBD1 matching over 10 bases. This CDR3 comprises 13 residues. Germline V lookup: CDR1 DFQATT, CDR2 SNEGSKA (reference sequence).

Note on this clonotype: Compared with germline, one end of the junction differs, possibly owing to a read error. The chain links TRBV20-1 to TRBJ2-1; 7 positions match TRBD2. The CDR3 covers 16 residues. Germline CDR1 is DFQATT and CDR2 is SNEGSKA (reference sequence). CDR3 sequence: CSANSTAGSSYNERFF. The CDR3 DNA is TGCAGTGCCAACTCCACAGCGGGGAGCTCCTACAATGAGCGGTTCTTC.

V gene TRBV14 combines with J gene TRBJ2-1; D call uncertain. V lost 2 bases to trimming and J lost 10 bases, with 9 bases between them. CDR1 is SGHDN, CDR2 FVKESK, per germline. This CDR3 comprises 12 residues. The DNA of the CDR3 is TGTGCCAGCAGCCAACTGTCAAGCGAGCAGTTCTTC. This gives the protein CASSQLSSEQFF. Filled out from reference TRBV14 and TRBJ2-1, the complete variable domain reads EAGVTQFPSHSVIEKGQTVTLRCDPISGHDNLYWYRRVMGKEIKFLLHFVKESKQDESGMPNNRFLAERTGGTYSTLKVQPAELEDSGVYFCASSQLSSEQFFGPGTRLTVL.

J is TRBJ1-5 and V is TRBV19, with a possible D match to TRBD1 (5 bases). CDR1 is LNHDA and CDR2 is SQIVND in the germline V gene (reference sequence). V was cut by 7 bases and J by 6 bases, with 19 bases left in between. The CDR3 is made up of 15 amino acids. CDR3 sequence reads: CASTPVGTTRQPQHF. CDR3 coding DNA: TGTGCCAGTACCCCGGTGGGGACTACTCGTCAGCCCCAGCATTTT.

As regards this clonotype: A read error may be the cause here, since a much bigger clone is one base away. The chain links TRBV5-1 to TRBJ2-1; 7 bases fit TRBD1. V lost 6 bases to trimming and J lost 2 bases; unmatched junction nucleotides: 8. Looked up from germline, CDR1 is SGHRS and CDR2 is YFSETQ. The CDR3 length is 15 residues. The CDR3 sequence: CASTQDRLTYNEQFF. CDR3 nucleotides: TGCGCCAGCACCCAGGACAGGCTCACCTACAATGAGCAGTTCTTC.

The rearrangement joins TRBV29-1 to TRBJ2-5; D tentatively fits TRBD1 or TRBD2 (6 bases each). Germline CDR1 and CDR2: SQVTM and ANQGSEA. The CDR3 contains 11 residues. Trimming took 5 bases from V and 10 from J, leaving 14 bases between them. CDR3 bases: TGCAGCGTTAGGGGGGAAGGGGTCCAGTACTTC. Translated: CSVRGEGVQYF.

Of note for this clonotype: Its ends do not fully match the called genes, so a read error is possible. This chain links TRBV11-1 with TRBJ2-4, with TRBD1 as a possible D gene (5 bases). Germline CDR1 reads SGHAT; CDR2 reads FQDESV (reference sequence). This CDR3 is built from 16 residues. In DNA form, the CDR3 reads TGTGCCAGTACCCACTTAGGCAGGGCCACCAAAAACATTAAGTACTTC. Translated, it gives CASTHLGRATKNIKYF.